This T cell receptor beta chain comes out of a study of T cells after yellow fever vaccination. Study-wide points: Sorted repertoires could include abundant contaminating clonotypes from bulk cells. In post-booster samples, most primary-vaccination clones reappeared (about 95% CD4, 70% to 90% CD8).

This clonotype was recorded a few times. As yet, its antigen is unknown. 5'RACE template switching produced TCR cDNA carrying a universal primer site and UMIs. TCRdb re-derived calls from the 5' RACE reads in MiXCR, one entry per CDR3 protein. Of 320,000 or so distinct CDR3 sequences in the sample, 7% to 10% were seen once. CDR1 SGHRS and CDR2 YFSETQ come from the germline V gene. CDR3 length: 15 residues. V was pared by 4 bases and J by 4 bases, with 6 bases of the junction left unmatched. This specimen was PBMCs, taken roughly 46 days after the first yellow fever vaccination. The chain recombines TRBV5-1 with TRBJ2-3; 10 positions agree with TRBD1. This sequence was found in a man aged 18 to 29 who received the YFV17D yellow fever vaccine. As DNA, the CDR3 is TGCGCCAGCAGCCCGGGACAGGGGAGGGCAGATACGCAGTATTTT. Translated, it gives CASSPGQGRADTQYF. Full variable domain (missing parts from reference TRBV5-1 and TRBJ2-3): KAGVTQTPRYLIKTRGQQVTLSCSPISGHRSVSWYQQTPGQGLQFLFEYFSETQRNKGNFPGRFSGRQFSNSRSEMNVSTLELGDSALYLCASSPGQGRADTQYFGPGTRLTVL.